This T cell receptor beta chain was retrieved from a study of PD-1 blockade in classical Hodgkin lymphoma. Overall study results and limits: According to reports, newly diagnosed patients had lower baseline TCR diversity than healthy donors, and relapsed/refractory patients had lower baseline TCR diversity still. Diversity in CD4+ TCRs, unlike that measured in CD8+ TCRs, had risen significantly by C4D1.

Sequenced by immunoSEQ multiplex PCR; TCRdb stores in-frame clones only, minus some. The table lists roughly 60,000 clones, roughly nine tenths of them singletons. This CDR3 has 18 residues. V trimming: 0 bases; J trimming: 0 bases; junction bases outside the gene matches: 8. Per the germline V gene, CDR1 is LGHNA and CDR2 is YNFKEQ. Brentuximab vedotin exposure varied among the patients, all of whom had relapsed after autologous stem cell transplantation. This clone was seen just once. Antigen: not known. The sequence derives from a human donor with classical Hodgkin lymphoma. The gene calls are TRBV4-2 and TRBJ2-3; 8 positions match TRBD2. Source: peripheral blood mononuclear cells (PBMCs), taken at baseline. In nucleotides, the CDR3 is TGTGCCAGCAGCCAAGATGCGGGGGGCTTCACTAGCACAGATACGCAGTATTTT. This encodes CASSQDAGGFTSTDTQYF.